One sample yielded the 9 T cell receptor beta chains listed below, sequenced in a study of molecular identifiers for immune sequencing clone quantification. TCRdb fed the PCR reads into MiXCR, producing one record per CDR3 protein. The table has about 640,000 distinct CDR3 sequences, about 20% seen once. Sequenced: naive CD8+ T cells from blood, with Jurkat cell RNA spiked in. Regarding subset: FACS-sorted CD8+CD4-CCR7+CD45RA+ naive T cells. These receptors were obtained from a human donor in good health. Some libraries in this study had Jurkat cell RNA spiked in.

This clonotype was picked up a small number of times. The V and J genes are TRBV7-9 and TRBJ2-7; D could derive from TRBD1 or TRBD2 (7 bases each). The CDR3 consists of 12 residues. V was cut by 4 bases and J by 6 bases, with 10 bases left in between. Germline lookup yields CDR1 SEHNR and CDR2 FQNEAQ (reference sequence). The CDR3 coding sequence is TGTGCCAGCAGCTCCAGGGGGGGCGAGCAGTACTTC. It is translated as CASSSRGGEQYF.

Remarks on this clonotype: This sequence may be a read error, since a much larger clone differs from it by one base. The chain recombines TRBV11-2 with TRBJ2-2, with D maybe TRBD1 (6 bases). This CDR3 contains 18 residues. Trimming took off 2 bases at V and 6 bases at J, with 22 bases between the two ends. Germline V gene data show CDR1 as SGHAT and CDR2 as FQNNGV. The chain's CDR3 is CASSLWVTGLSNAGELFF. CDR3 coding DNA: TGTGCCAGCAGCTTATGGGTTACAGGGTTGAGCAACGCCGGGGAGCTGTTTTTT.

The sample holds a few counts of this clonotype. The chain joins TRBV19 to TRBJ1-2; 8 nucleotides match TRBD1. CDR1 is LNHDA, CDR2 SQIVND, per germline (reference sequence). The CDR3 sequence is 13 residues long. J was trimmed by 6 bases and V by 1 base; bases with no gene match: 1. The CDR3 reads CASSIGQGNGYTF. CDR3 coding DNA: TGTGCCAGTAGTATAGGACAGGGGAATGGCTACACCTTC.

There are many counts of this clonotype. The chain has TRBV24-1 and TRBJ2-1, with D possibly being TRBD2 (5 bases). The CDR3 length is 12 residues. Germline-derived CDR1 and CDR2 are KGHDR and SFDVKD. V lost 5 bases, J lost 9 bases, and 10 bases lay in between. The CDR3 coding sequence is TGTGCCACCAGTGGGTCGGGATTTGAGCAGTTCTTC. Translated, it gives CATSGSGFEQFF.

In its sample, this clonotype was seen many times. The chain has TRBV6-5 and TRBJ2-5, with 11 bases lining up with TRBD2. The V gene's germline CDR1 is MNHEY and CDR2 SVGAGI. The junction had 9 bases not matched to a gene; V was cut back by 4 bases and J by 5 bases. The CDR3 runs to 16 residues. This CDR3 is CASSFTSGSLGETQYF. The CDR3 DNA reads as TGTGCCAGCAGTTTCACTAGCGGGAGCCTCGGGGAGACCCAGTACTTC.

Only a few counts were recorded for this clonotype. J is TRBJ2-1 and V is TRBV12-5; D not certain. Trimming stripped 3 bases from V and 0 bases from J, with 12 bases between. Per the germline V gene, CDR1 is LGHNT and CDR2 is FRNRAP. The CDR3 consists of 16 residues. CDR3 region: CASGFKTYTSYNEQFF. The CDR3 DNA sequence: TGTGCTAGTGGTTTTAAGACCTACACCTCCTACAATGAGCAGTTCTTC.

There are many counts of this clonotype. The V call is TRBV7-9, the J call TRBJ2-3, with 12 bases that match TRBD2. This CDR3 comprises 15 residues. V gave up 5 bases and J gave up 5 bases; unmatched junction bases: 5. Germline CDR1 and CDR2: SEHNR and FQNEAQ (reference sequence). This CDR3 reads CASSPSGRALDTQYF. The CDR3 nucleotides are TGTGCCAGCAGCCCTAGCGGGAGGGCCTTAGATACGCAGTATTTT.

This rearrangement joins TRBV6-5 to TRBJ1-6; D gene uncertain. V lost 6 bases to trimming and J lost 10 bases, with 13 bases between them. CDR3 length: 13 residues. Germline assignment: CDR1 MNHEY and CDR2 SVGAGI. The CDR3 reads CASSMDQWSPLHF. The DNA for the CDR3 is TGTGCCAGCAGCATGGACCAGTGGTCACCCCTCCACTTT.

With regard to this clonotype: Since a much larger clone is just one base distant, this may be a read error. J is TRBJ1-1 and V is TRBV9, with 10 bases that match TRBD1. V lost 3 bases to trimming and J lost 4 bases; unmatched junction nucleotides: 6. The CDR3 runs 15 residues. Per the germline V gene, CDR1 is SGDLS and CDR2 is YYNGEE. The CDR3 DNA is TGTGCCAGCAGCGCCATAGACAGGGGGCCCACTGAAGCTTTCTTT. Encoded protein: CASSAIDRGPTEAFF.